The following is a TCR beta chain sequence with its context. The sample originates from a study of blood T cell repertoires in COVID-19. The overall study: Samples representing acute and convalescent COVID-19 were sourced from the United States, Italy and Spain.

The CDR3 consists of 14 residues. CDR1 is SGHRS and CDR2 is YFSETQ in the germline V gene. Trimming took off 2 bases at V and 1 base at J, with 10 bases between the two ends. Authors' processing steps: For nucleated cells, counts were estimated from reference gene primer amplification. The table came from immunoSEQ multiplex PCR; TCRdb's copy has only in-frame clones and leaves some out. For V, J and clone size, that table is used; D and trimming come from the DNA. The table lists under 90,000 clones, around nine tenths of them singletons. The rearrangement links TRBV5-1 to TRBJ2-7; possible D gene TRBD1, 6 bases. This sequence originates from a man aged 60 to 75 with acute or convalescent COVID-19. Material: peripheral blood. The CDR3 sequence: CASSLADRSYEQYF. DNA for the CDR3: TGCGCCAGCAGCTTAGCCGACAGGTCCTACGAGCAGTACTTC.